Presented here are 8 T cell receptor beta chains from one specimen sequenced in a study of Graves' ophthalmopathy and Graves' hyperthyroidism. RNA transcripts were the template, and TCR beta CDR3 regions were amplified from them. RT-PCR was first run with HTBI primers, then multiplex PCR in a second round. A single record per CDR3 protein comes from TCRdb applying MiXCR to the multiplex PCR reads. The sample has under 200,000 distinct CDR3 sequences, approximately 40% seen once. The sample consisted of peripheral blood. The source of these receptors is a woman aged 40 to 49 with Graves' ophthalmopathy.

This clonotype is a singleton in its sample. This sequence joins TRBV6-1 and TRBJ1-2, with TRBD1 identical over 10 bases. The ends lost 8 bases at V and 6 bases at J; junction bases unmatched: 0. The CDR3 totals 11 residues. Looked up from germline, CDR1 is MNHNS and CDR2 is SASEGT. CDR3 sequence (DNA): TGTGCCAGCGGGACAGGGGATGGCTACACCTTC. It specifies CASGTGDGYTF.

This clonotype was seen many times. The gene calls are TRBV28 and TRBJ1-1; D gene uncertain. Germline V gene lookup returns CDR1 MDHEN and CDR2 SYDVKM. This CDR3 region has 14 residues. Trimming took off 7 bases at V and 2 bases at J, with 14 bases between the two ends. CDR3 sequence: CASTRREGNTEAFF. The CDR3 DNA follows: TGTGCCAGCACCCGTAGGGAAGGAAACACTGAAGCTTTCTTT. Filled out from reference TRBV28 and TRBJ1-1, the complete variable domain reads DVKVTQSSRYLVKRTGEKVFLECVQDMDHENMFWYRQDPGLGLRLIYFSYDVKMKEKGDIPEGYSVSREKKERFSLILESASTNQTSMYLCASTRREGNTEAFFGQGTRLTVV.

Here the CDR3 DNA reads TGCAGCGTTTTGGGAGGCTACACCTTC. Residues: CSVLGGYTF. V is TRBV29-1 and J is TRBJ1-2; D gene unclear. CDR3 length: 9 amino acids. V was clipped by 5 bases and J by 8 bases, with 6 bases between them. Germline V gives CDR1 SQVTM, CDR2 ANQGSEA. Together with reference TRBV29-1 and TRBJ1-2, the CDR3 gives the full variable domain: SAVISQKPSRDICQRGTSLTIQCQVDSQVTMMFWYRQQPGQSLTLIATANQGSEATYESGFVIDKFPISRPNLTFSTLTVSNMSPEDSSIYLCSVLGGYTFGSGTRLTVV.

This clonotype was counted at least ten times. CDR3 in amino acids: CSARGVKGPFEAFF. As DNA, the CDR3 is TGCAGTGCTAGAGGGGTCAAAGGACCGTTTGAAGCTTTCTTT. V is TRBV20-1 and J is TRBJ1-1; D not resolved. Per the germline V gene, CDR1 is DFQATT and CDR2 is SNEGSKA (reference sequence). The CDR3 runs to 14 residues. V lost 1 base to trimming and J lost 7 bases, with 16 bases between them.

The rearrangement links TRBV6-1 to TRBJ1-6; D unclear. V lost 4 bases and J 3 bases, leaving 10 bases between the germline ends. Germline CDR1 and CDR2: MNHNS and SASEGT. The CDR3 totals 15 residues. The CDR3 nucleotides read TGTGCCAGCAGTGTTCAGACGGGCTATAATTCACCCCTCCACTTT. It codes for CASSVQTGYNSPLHF.

The J gene is TRBJ2-2, the V gene TRBV7-3; no reliable D call. The CDR3 spans 14 residues. Per the germline V gene, CDR1 is SGHTA and CDR2 is FQGTGA. Trimming cost V 0 bases and J 5 bases, with 7 bases left between them. CDR3 DNA sequence: TGTGCCAGCAGCTTAACGATGAGGACCGGGGAGCTGTTTTTT. Translating it yields CASSLTMRTGELFF.

The chain links TRBV30 to TRBJ1-1, with a tentative D call TRBD1 (5 bases). This CDR3 comprises 13 residues. V was clipped by 0 bases and J by 5 bases, with 10 bases between them. CDR1 GTSNPN and CDR2 SVGIG come from the germline V gene (reference sequence). The CDR3 DNA is TGTGCCTGGAGTGTATGGGGGAGTACTGAAGCTTTCTTT. This translates into CAWSVWGSTEAFF.

The table lists this clonotype with many counts. The V call is TRBV7-9, the J call TRBJ1-1; the match to TRBD1 covers 8 bases. Germline loops: CDR1 SEHNR, CDR2 FQNEAQ (reference sequence). CDR3 size: 14 residues. Germline trimming cut 5 bases from V and 6 bases from J; bases unmatched to any gene: 8. The CDR3 region is CASSPRTGFAEAFF. CDR3 DNA: TGTGCCAGCAGCCCTAGGACAGGGTTCGCTGAAGCTTTCTTT.